The rows below give T cell receptor beta chains drawn from one sample of a study of blood T cell repertoires in COVID-19. Profiling relied on immunoSEQ multiplex PCR, and the TCRdb table lists in-frame clones only, not all of them. The sample consists of fewer than 250,000 clones, around nine tenths of them appearing once. Sequences were obtained from peripheral blood. The receptors originated from a woman aged 60-75 years who had recovered from COVID-19. The CDR3 runs from the conserved cysteine through the conserved F or W. A D gene is named only where the DNA matches it firmly. Not all rows give a size; the values are once, few, many and, for expanded clones, a class.

CDR3 DNA,CDR3 protein,J gene,V gene,D gene,clone size
TGTGCCAGCAGCCGGACAGGGGACCTATACAATGAGCAGTTCTTC,CASSRTGDLYNEQFF,TRBJ2-1,TRBV13,TRBD1,NA
TGTGCCAGCTCAGCTTGGGCAGCAAACCTCTACACCTTC,CASSAWAANLYTF,TRBJ1-2,TRBV7-9,NA,NA
TGTGCCAGCACTATGACAGGATCAGGTTCACCCCTCCACTTT,CASTMTGSGSPLHF,TRBJ1-6,TRBV2,NA,NA
TGTGCCAGCAGTGAGCGGCGGGCCTCCCGTTTGGCTGACGAGCAGTACTTC,CASSERRASRLADEQYF,TRBJ2-7,TRBV6-1,NA,NA
TGCAGCGTTGCTGTGACTAGCGGCACAGATACGCAGTATTTT,CSVAVTSGTDTQYF,TRBJ2-3,TRBV29-1,TRBD2,once
TGTGCCAGTAGCCACACGCTCTATGGCTACACCTTC,CASSHTLYGYTF,TRBJ1-2,TRBV19,NA,NA
TGTGCCAGTACCTCTGAGAGCCTTCCGAACACTGAAGCTTTCTTT,CASTSESLPNTEAFF,TRBJ1-1,TRBV19,NA,NA
TGTGCCAGCAGGACCCAGGGGGCGCGAGGTCAGCCCCAGCATTTT,CASRTQGARGQPQHF,TRBJ1-5,TRBV2,TRBD1,NA
TGTGCCAGCAGCCAAGGAGTAGCTGGTGCCCAAGAGACCCAGTACTTC,CASSQGVAGAQETQYF,TRBJ2-5,TRBV3-1/TRBV3-2,NA,NA
TGTGCCAGCAGTCCCTTCGGGACCCAGTACTTC,CASSPFGTQYF,TRBJ2-5,TRBV12-3/TRBV12-4,NA,NA
TGCGCCAGCAGCCAGACAGGGACCCAAGAGACCCAGTACTTC,CASSQTGTQETQYF,TRBJ2-5,TRBV4-3,TRBD1,NA
TGTGCCAGCAGTTTAAGCAGGATCGCCTATAATTCACCCCTCCACTTT,CASSLSRIAYNSPLHF,TRBJ1-6,TRBV27,NA,NA
TGCGCCAGCAGCCAGAACACACCTAGCGGGGGAGCTAGCACAGATACGCAGTATTTT,CASSQNTPSGGASTDTQYF,TRBJ2-3,TRBV4-3,TRBD2,NA
TGTGCCATCAGTGAGTCCCCCCCGTATGGCTACACCTTC,CAISESPPYGYTF,TRBJ1-2,TRBV10-3,NA,NA
TGTGCCAGCAGAATGGGGGGGGACTACGAGCAGTACTTC,CASRMGGDYEQYF,TRBJ2-7,TRBV28,TRBD2,NA
TGTGCCAGCAGCCCCAGCTCGGGCACTGAAGCTTTCTTT,CASSPSSGTEAFF,TRBJ1-1,TRBV14,NA,NA
TGCGCCAGCAGTGAGTCACAGGGAAGGATAACTGAAGCTTTCTTT,CASSESQGRITEAFF,TRBJ1-1,TRBV10-2,NA,few
TGTGCCAGCAGCGTACTCACAGGGTCTGGCTACACCTTC,CASSVLTGSGYTF,TRBJ1-2,TRBV9,NA,NA
TGTGCCAGCAGCTTAGAGCCATGGAGGACTGAAGCTTTCTTT,CASSLEPWRTEAFF,TRBJ1-1,TRBV11-2,NA,NA
TGTGCCAGCAGCTTGTCTCGGGACACCCACTACAATGAGCAGTTCTTC,CASSLSRDTHYNEQFF,TRBJ2-1,TRBV7-2,NA,NA
TGTGCCAGCAGCCAAGGGGCAGGTACCCTGGGCTATGGCTACACCTTC,CASSQGAGTLGYGYTF,TRBJ1-2,TRBV3-1/TRBV3-2,NA,NA
TGCAGTGCTAGTCGGAGCGGGGGCGCCTCGATCCTAGGGACCCAGTACTTC,CSASRSGGASILGTQYF,TRBJ2-5,TRBV20-1,TRBD2,NA
TGTGCCAGCAGCCAAGATTGGCAGTATGGCTACACCTTC,CASSQDWQYGYTF,TRBJ1-2,TRBV3-1/TRBV3-2,NA,NA
TGTGCCAGCAGCTTAAAGAGGGTCGGGGAGCTGTTTTTT,CASSLKRVGELFF,TRBJ2-2,TRBV11-3,NA,NA
TGCGCCAGCAGCGTGGACAGGGGGCATCAGCCCCAGCATTTT,CASSVDRGHQPQHF,TRBJ1-5,TRBV5-1,TRBD1,NA
TGTGCCAGCACCCCAGGGGACGGGGACACCTACACAGATACGCAGTATTTT,CASTPGDGDTYTDTQYF,TRBJ2-3,TRBV9,NA,NA
TGTGCCAGCAGCTTAGCGGGGGGGCCAGTAGATACGCAGTATTTT,CASSLAGGPVDTQYF,TRBJ2-3,TRBV11-2,TRBD2,NA
TGTGCCAGCAGCCCCCTGGACAGAGGCGATGGCTACACCTTC,CASSPLDRGDGYTF,TRBJ1-2,TRBV2,NA,NA
TGTGCTAGCAGCCCCGGGCAAGAGACCCAGTACTTC,CASSPGQETQYF,TRBJ2-5,TRBV7-7,NA,NA
TGTGCCAGCAGCTTAGACAGTCAGCCCCAGCATTTT,CASSLDSQPQHF,TRBJ1-5,TRBV7-9,NA,NA
TGTGCCAGCAGCCCCCAGGGGGGACTAGATACGCAGTATTTT,CASSPQGGLDTQYF,TRBJ2-3,TRBV6-4,NA,NA
TGTGCCATCAGTGAACGACAGGCCGATGAAGCTTTCTTT,CAISERQADEAFF,TRBJ1-1,TRBV10-3,NA,NA
TGTGCTAGCAGCTTGGGGGCGGGGGTCCAAGAGACCCAGTACTTC,CASSLGAGVQETQYF,TRBJ2-5,TRBV7-7,NA,NA
TGTGCCAGCAGCCCTCGACTAGCGGGGGTGGTTGAGCAGTACTTC,CASSPRLAGVVEQYF,TRBJ2-7,TRBV3-1/TRBV3-2,TRBD2,NA
TGTGCCAGCGGGACAGGGGCTACTGGGGCCAACGTCCTGACTTTC,CASGTGATGANVLTF,TRBJ2-6,TRBV2,TRBD1,NA
TGTGCCTCCAGGGGACAGGTGAACACCGGGGAGCTGTTTTTT,CASRGQVNTGELFF,TRBJ2-2,TRBV2,TRBD1,NA
TGCAGCGTTGAGGGGGCGCGCGACGAAAAACTGTTTTTT,CSVEGARDEKLFF,TRBJ1-4,TRBV29-1,NA,NA
TGTGCCAGCAGCTTGGAGACGGGGAGTTCGCAGTACTTC,CASSLETGSSQYF,TRBJ2-7,TRBV5-4,NA,NA
TGTGCCAGCAGCTTAGACCTACAGGGGACTCTCACAGATACGCAGTATTTT,CASSLDLQGTLTDTQYF,TRBJ2-3,TRBV7-3,NA,NA
TGTGCCAGCAGCCTTTGGACTGTTCCATCCAACGAGCAGTACTTC,CASSLWTVPSNEQYF,TRBJ2-7,TRBV14,NA,once
TGTGCCAGCAGTGACAGGAAGGCTTTGAAGCCCCAGCATTTT,CASSDRKALKPQHF,TRBJ1-5,TRBV6-6,NA,once
TGCGCCAGCAGCCAACAAACAGGGGGGTCCGACGAGCAGTACTTC,CASSQQTGGSDEQYF,TRBJ2-7,TRBV4-3,TRBD1,NA